The entry below describes one TCR beta chain. The sample comes from a study of technical replicates of blood from several donors. Method: immunoSEQ multiplex PCR; TCRdb's copy keeps in-frame clones and lacks some. The sample consists of tens of thousands of clones, 75% to 90% of them appearing once. The germline gives CDR1 SGHNT, CDR2 YYREEE (reference sequence). After removal of 4 bases from V and 9 bases from J, the junction contained 9 bases not matched to a gene. This CDR3 is 14 amino acids long. This rearrangement joins TRBV5-4 to TRBJ2-4, with 8 bases lining up with TRBD1. This clonotype was sampled from a human donor in good health. The sample taken for sequencing was T cells isolated from PBMCs. The CDR3 spells CASSRGQVGSIQYF. The CDR3 DNA sequence: TGTGCCAGCAGCCGGGGACAGGTTGGGAGCATTCAGTACTTC. The full variable domain, its missing parts supplied by reference TRBV5-4 and TRBJ2-4, is ETGVTQSPTHLIKTRGQQVTLRCSSQSGHNTVSWYQQALGQGPQFIFQYYREEENGRGNFPPRFSGLQFPNYSSELNVNALELDDSALYLCASSRGQVGSIQYFGAGTRLSVL.